This T cell receptor (beta chain) was captured by sequencing in a study of T cell responses to AZD1222 COVID-19 vaccine. Study information: Pooled in the analysis were second doses at about 4 or about 12 weeks.

Data came from immunoSEQ multiplex PCR; TCRdb stores just in-frame clones and leaves some out. The profile shows 85,000 to 90,000 clones, roughly nine tenths of them singletons. The study, taken as a whole, reports: Regions left unmutated in variants are reportedly the target of nearly half of spike-specific TCRs. Regions 160-218 and 743-854 held dominance among vaccine-associated CD4 TCRs, which spanned spike.

The J segment lost 4 bases and the V segment lost 7 bases, leaving 6 bases of the junction unmatched. Germline CDR1 LNHDA, CDR2 SQIVND (reference sequence). The CDR3 spans 15 residues. Comments on this clone: What it binds is unknown.

The TCR was taken from an adult in good health. Source: peripheral blood, taken on day 0 of AZD1222 vaccination. The chain uses TRBV19 and TRBJ2-2; TRBD1 matches 10 bases. Here the CDR3 DNA reads TGTGCCAGTAACCCGGGACAGGGGATCACCGGGGAGCTGTTTTTT. This gives the protein CASNPGQGITGELFF.